Detailed here is one TCR beta chain. This clone appeared once. There is no known antigen for this receptor. One base away there is no much larger clone; base qualities are not given. V is clipped by 2 bases and J by 3 bases, and the sequence between their germline boundaries is 14 bases long. CDR1 and CDR2 (MNHNS, SASEGT) derive from the germline V gene. The CDR3 runs 17 amino acids, cysteine and phenylalanine included. Left in the record is the CDR3 DNA by itself, 51 bases read in frame from the first base. The data were taken from a study of control samples from healthy donors and cancer patients (dated by TCRdb to 2020 to 2021). The library was made by the immunoSEQ multiplex PCR assay. Here the immuneACCESS table is served through TCRdb, limited to in-frame sequences with V and J called. Missing clones are a known gap in these copies; in checked studies unresolved V genes cover under half, and the rest lacks a known reason. Counted in this sample were some 140,000 clones; just under 95% of them appeared once. The ten largest clones add up to 5% to 6.5% of the sample.

In this chain, TRBV6-1 is recombined with TRBJ1-6, with TRBD1 tentatively as D gene (6 bases match). The receptor comes from a man in his forties in good health. Input material: blood. Here the CDR3 is given as CASSEPIGGFYNSPLHF. The nucleotide sequence reads as follows: TGTGCCAGCAGTGAACCGATTGGGGGCTTCTATAATTCACCCCTCCACTTT.